This TCR beta chain appears in the sequencing data of a study of blood T cell repertoires in COVID-19. The wider study: Nucleic acid was either cDNA or gDNA, and it came from T cells, B-cell-depleted T cells, or PBMCs.

Per the original methods: The authors estimated nucleated cell counts from reference gene primer amplification. Sequencing used immunoSEQ multiplex PCR; TCRdb keeps in-frame clones, though not all of them. The V and J calls and clone size were taken over from that table, and D and trimming were inferred from the DNA. The sample contains roughly 100,000 clones, about 87% of which appear only once. CDR1 KGHDR and CDR2 SFDVKD come from the germline V gene. The junction had 6 bases not matched to a gene; V was cut back by 4 bases and J by 8 bases. The CDR3 extends over 14 amino acids. Sample: peripheral blood. This chain links TRBV24-1 with TRBJ1-2; the match to TRBD1 covers 10 bases. The clonotype comes from a man between 45 and 60 years old with active or convalescent COVID-19. CDR3: CATSEVGTGVGYTF. The CDR3 nucleotides are TGTGCCACCAGTGAAGTCGGGACAGGGGTCGGCTACACCTTC.